The entry below gives a single T cell receptor (beta chain) sequence along with its context. Its target is unknown. It was focal radiation plus CTLA-4 blockade with ipilimumab that patients with chemo-refractory metastatic non-small-cell lung cancer received. Assay: immunoSEQ multiplex PCR; the TCRdb copy retains only in-frame clones and omits some. The sample has tens of thousands of clones; around 76% are singletons. The data were taken from a study of radiotherapy plus CTLA-4 blockade in lung cancer. Study outcomes and limitations: Expansion of tumor-derived TCR clones was observed in blood after radiotherapy plus ipilimumab. In blood, early T cell clone dynamics reportedly predicted response best, together with interferon-beta.

Sequenced here: peripheral blood, sampled from a patient treated with radiotherapy plus ipilimumab. This TCR was sampled from a human donor with non-small cell lung cancer who had a partial response to radiotherapy plus ipilimumab. Some clones in this sample may be carry-over from other donors' samples.

The CDR3 coding sequence is TGTGCCAGCAGCCAAGAAGCTATTAGCGGGGAGCTGTTTTTT. Its translation is CASSQEAISGELFF. V is TRBV4-2 and J is TRBJ2-2; D is unclear. The CDR3 extends over 14 amino acids. Trimming shortened V by 0 bases and J by 7 bases, and 9 bases separated the two germline ends. The germline gives CDR1 LGHNA, CDR2 YNFKEQ.